This is a list of T cell receptor beta chains from one sample in a study of OX40 agonist ivuxolimab in advanced cancers. Some clones are missing from TCRdb's copy, which holds only in-frame ones; the method was immunoSEQ multiplex PCR. The profile shows about 79,000 clones, approximately 94% of them singletons. The source was CD4+ or CD8+ T cells sorted from blood, collected in a trial of the OX40 agonist ivuxolimab. Source of these receptors: an adult with an advanced solid tumor such as melanoma, head and neck, liver or kidney cancer. CDR3s include the opening cysteine and the closing phenylalanine or tryptophan. Fields, in order: D gene, V gene, J gene, clone size, CDR3 DNA, CDR3 protein. D genes are given only for firm matches. Size values are once, few and many counts, or a class for expanded clones, and some rows have none.

TRBD2	TRBV4-1	TRBJ2-5	NA	TGCGCCAGCAGCCCGGGACTAATGGAGACCCAGTACTTC	CASSPGLMETQYF
NA	TRBV9	TRBJ2-2	NA	TGTGCCAGCATCCGCGGAGACACCGGGGAGCTGTTTTTT	CASIRGDTGELFF
NA	TRBV4-1	TRBJ2-3	NA	TGCGCCAGCAGCCAAGTGGAAGGAGGAGCGGGAGATACGCAGTATTTT	CASSQVEGGAGDTQYF
NA	TRBV7-3	TRBJ1-1	NA	TGTGCCAGCAGCCCTGGAGCGGAAAACACTGAAGCTTTCTTT	CASSPGAENTEAFF
NA	TRBV27	TRBJ2-1	NA	TGTGCCAGCAGTTATAAAGTCGGGAGCTCCTACAATGAGCAGTTCTTC	CASSYKVGSSYNEQFF
TRBD2	TRBV6-1	TRBJ2-7	once	TGTGCCAGCAGTGGGAGCCTAGCGGGAGGGACCTACGAGCAGTACTTC	CASSGSLAGGTYEQYF
TRBD1	TRBV19	TRBJ2-3	NA	TGTGCCAGTAGTGGAGGACAGGGGGTGTCAGATACGCAGTATTTT	CASSGGQGVSDTQYF
TRBD2	TRBV19	TRBJ2-3	NA	TGTGCCAGTAGTACTTGGGTAGCGGGATTGACAGATACGCAGTATTTT	CASSTWVAGLTDTQYF
NA	TRBV11-2	TRBJ2-2	NA	TGTGCCAGCAGCTCGGTAAATGGACAGACCGGGGAGCTGTTTTTT	CASSSVNGQTGELFF
NA	TRBV6-1	TRBJ2-2	NA	TGTGCCAGCAGTGAGGGCCCCGGGGAGCTGTTTTTT	CASSEGPGELFF
NA	TRBV6-1	TRBJ1-5	NA	TGTGCCAGCAGTGAACGGTCGGGCGGCAATCAGCCCCAGCATTTT	CASSERSGGNQPQHF
TRBD2	TRBV11-3	TRBJ2-1	NA	TGTGCCAGCAGCTCCCGGACTAGCGGGAGCGATGAGCAGTTCTTC	CASSSRTSGSDEQFF
NA	TRBV19	TRBJ1-5	NA	TGTGCCAGTAGCCTGACAGATTATAGCAATCAGCCCCAGCATTTT	CASSLTDYSNQPQHF
TRBD2	TRBV27	TRBJ2-3	NA	TGTGCCAGCAGTAGGAGACTAGCCAACAACTTACAAGATACGCAGTATTTT	CASSRRLANNLQDTQYF
NA	TRBV19	TRBJ2-7	NA	TGTGCCAGTAGTTCCAGGGGACTCCGTGAGCAGTACTTC	CASSSRGLREQYF
NA	TRBV5-5	TRBJ1-2	NA	TGTGCCAGCAGCTTGGACCTGGGAGCTAACTATGGCTACACCTTC	CASSLDLGANYGYTF
TRBD2	TRBV7-9	TRBJ2-1	NA	TGTGCCAGCAGCCTCCCGGATAGCGGGGGGCCCAACGAGCAGTTCTTC	CASSLPDSGGPNEQFF
NA	TRBV5-4	TRBJ2-7	once	TGTGCCAGCAGCTTGGGGGCTCGACGTGATTACGAGCAGTACTTC	CASSLGARRDYEQYF
NA	TRBV15	TRBJ1-6	NA	TGTGCCACCAGCAGCCCTCACTCACCCCTCCACTTT	CATSSPHSPLHF
NA	TRBV13	TRBJ1-3	NA	TGTGCCAGCAGCTTAGCGGTTGGAAACACCATATATTTT	CASSLAVGNTIYF
NA	TRBV12-5	TRBJ2-2	NA	TGTGCTAGTGGTTTGTCCGTCCGGGAGCTGTTTTTT	CASGLSVRELFF
TRBD2	TRBV5-1	TRBJ2-1	NA	TGCGCCAGCAGCACCTATAGCGGGCCGGGTGAGCAGTTCTTC	CASSTYSGPGEQFF
TRBD2	TRBV5-1	TRBJ2-3	NA	TGCGCCAGCAGCTTGGCTCTAGCGGGAGGGCCGGATACGCAGTATTTT	CASSLALAGGPDTQYF
NA	TRBV15	TRBJ2-7	NA	TGTGCCACCAGCGGAGGGACGGTGACCTGGGAGCAGTACTTC	CATSGGTVTWEQYF
TRBD1	TRBV5-6	TRBJ1-1	NA	TGTGCCAGCAGCACTTGGCGGGACAGGGCTGAAGCTTTCTTT	CASSTWRDRAEAFF
NA	TRBV11-3	TRBJ1-5	NA	TGTGCCAGCAGCCTAGAGTATAGCAATCAGCCCCAGCATTTT	CASSLEYSNQPQHF
NA	TRBV2	TRBJ2-5	NA	TGTGCCAGCAGCTTAGACGGGACCCAAGAGACCCAGTACTTC	CASSLDGTQETQYF
NA	TRBV9	TRBJ1-1	NA	TGTGCCAGCAGCGTCTGGACGGCTGGCGAAGCTTTCTTT	CASSVWTAGEAFF
NA	TRBV4-1	TRBJ1-2	NA	TGCGCCAGCAGCCAAGAACCCAGGTCCTATGGCTACACCTTC	CASSQEPRSYGYTF
TRBD1	TRBV10-3	TRBJ1-2	NA	TGTGCCATCAGTGAGTCGGGGCCGGGACAGCCTAACTATGGCTACACCTTC	CAISESGPGQPNYGYTF
NA	TRBV28	TRBJ1-3	once	TGTGCCAGCAGTTACCGGGGTTTTTCTGGAAACACCATATATTTT	CASSYRGFSGNTIYF
NA	TRBV5-6	TRBJ2-1	NA	TGTGCCAGCAGCTGGGACGTAGGTGGGGAGCAGTTCTTC	CASSWDVGGEQFF
NA	TRBV28	TRBJ2-3	once	TGTGCCAGCAGCCCCGAACCGTTCTTCACAGATACGCAGTATTTT	CASSPEPFFTDTQYF
NA	TRBV15	TRBJ1-5	NA	TGTGCCACCAGCGGAACAGGGTCGGCTGGCAATCAGCCCCAGCATTTT	CATSGTGSAGNQPQHF
NA	TRBV27	TRBJ1-2	NA	TGTGCCAGCAGTTCCACAGACAGGTACTATGGCTACACCTTC	CASSSTDRYYGYTF
NA	TRBV6-5	TRBJ2-7	NA	TGTGCCAGCAGCAACAGGAGGAACTCCTACGAGCAGTACTTC	CASSNRRNSYEQYF
NA	TRBV7-9	TRBJ2-1	once	TGTGCCAGCAGCGAAGGGAATGAGCAGTTCTTC	CASSEGNEQFF
TRBD2	TRBV9	TRBJ2-2	NA	TGTGCCAGCAGCGTAGGTATCGGAAGGAGACTAGCGGGAACCGGGGAGCTGTTTTTT	CASSVGIGRRLAGTGELFF
TRBD1	TRBV2	TRBJ1-2	NA	TGTGCCAGCAGTGATGGGGGACAGGGGGCTAACGGCTACACCTTC	CASSDGGQGANGYTF
TRBD1	TRBV5-3	TRBJ2-1	NA	TGTGCCAGAAGCACAGGGGACAGGGTTTACAATGAGCAGTTCTTC	CARSTGDRVYNEQFF
TRBD2	TRBV27	TRBJ2-5	few	TGTGCCAGCAGTTCCGAGCGGGAGTGGGTGACCCAGTACTTC	CASSSEREWVTQYF
TRBD2	TRBV19	TRBJ2-7	NA	TGTGCCAGTAGTATGGGTAGCGGGAGATACGAGCAGTACTTC	CASSMGSGRYEQYF
NA	TRBV6-4	TRBJ2-2	few	TGTGCCAGCAGTGACTCGGATAGCGTGGCCGGGGAGCTGTTTTTT	CASSDSDSVAGELFF
TRBD1	TRBV6-7	TRBJ1-5	NA	TGTGCCAGCAGCCTCGGACAGGGAGAGGGCAATCAGCCCCAGCATTTT	CASSLGQGEGNQPQHF
NA	TRBV27	TRBJ1-1	NA	TGTGCCAGCAGACGTCGCGATGAAGCTTTCTTT	CASRRRDEAFF
TRBD2	TRBV4-2	TRBJ2-7	NA	TGTGCCAGCAGCCAAGATAGAAGCGGGGCAAGGCACTACGAGCAGTACTTC	CASSQDRSGARHYEQYF
NA	TRBV9	TRBJ2-3	NA	TGTGCCAGCAGCGTAGTGGGGGCCACAGATACGCAGTATTTT	CASSVVGATDTQYF
TRBD2	TRBV27	TRBJ2-7	NA	TGTGCCAGCAGCGCGGGAGTCGTAGGAGAGCAGTACTTC	CASSAGVVGEQYF
TRBD2	TRBV4-1	TRBJ2-1	NA	TGCGCCAGCAGCCAAGAACTAGCGGGGTACAATGAGCAGTTCTTC	CASSQELAGYNEQFF
TRBD2	TRBV10-1	TRBJ2-5	NA	TGCGCCAGCAGTGAGTCATCGGCCCCGGGGGGGGGAGAACAAGAGACCCAGTACTTC	CASSESSAPGGGEQETQYF
NA	TRBV27	TRBJ2-1	NA	TGTGCCAGCAGTTTAGTTTCCGCAATGGCGGGGTACAATGAGCAGTTCTTC	CASSLVSAMAGYNEQFF
NA	TRBV19	TRBJ2-7	NA	TGTGCCAGTAGTTCGAACTTAGCTATCTACGAGCAGTACTTC	CASSSNLAIYEQYF
NA	TRBV7-9	TRBJ2-5	NA	TGTGCCAGCAGCTTAGGGCAAGAGACCCAGTACTTC	CASSLGQETQYF
NA	TRBV27	TRBJ1-5	NA	TGTGCCAGCAGTTTATCGATCTATAGCAATCAGCCCCAGCATTTT	CASSLSIYSNQPQHF
TRBD2	TRBV7-3	TRBJ2-1	NA	TGTGCCAGCAGCTCGGCGGGCGGGAGCTCCTACAATGAGCAGTTCTTC	CASSSAGGSSYNEQFF
NA	TRBV7-2	TRBJ2-7	NA	TGTGCCAGCAGTCGTAAGGGGGAGAAGTACGAGCAGTACTTC	CASSRKGEKYEQYF
NA	TRBV5-1	TRBJ1-2	NA	TGCGCCAGCTCGGCAGAGCATGGCTACACCTTC	CASSAEHGYTF
NA	TRBV27	TRBJ1-2	NA	TGTGCCAGCAGCCGGCCCTCCGGTTATGGCTACACCTTC	CASSRPSGYGYTF
TRBD1	TRBV5-6	TRBJ2-7	NA	TGTGCCAGCAGCTCAGCCGGGACAGTCTACGAGCAGTACTTC	CASSSAGTVYEQYF